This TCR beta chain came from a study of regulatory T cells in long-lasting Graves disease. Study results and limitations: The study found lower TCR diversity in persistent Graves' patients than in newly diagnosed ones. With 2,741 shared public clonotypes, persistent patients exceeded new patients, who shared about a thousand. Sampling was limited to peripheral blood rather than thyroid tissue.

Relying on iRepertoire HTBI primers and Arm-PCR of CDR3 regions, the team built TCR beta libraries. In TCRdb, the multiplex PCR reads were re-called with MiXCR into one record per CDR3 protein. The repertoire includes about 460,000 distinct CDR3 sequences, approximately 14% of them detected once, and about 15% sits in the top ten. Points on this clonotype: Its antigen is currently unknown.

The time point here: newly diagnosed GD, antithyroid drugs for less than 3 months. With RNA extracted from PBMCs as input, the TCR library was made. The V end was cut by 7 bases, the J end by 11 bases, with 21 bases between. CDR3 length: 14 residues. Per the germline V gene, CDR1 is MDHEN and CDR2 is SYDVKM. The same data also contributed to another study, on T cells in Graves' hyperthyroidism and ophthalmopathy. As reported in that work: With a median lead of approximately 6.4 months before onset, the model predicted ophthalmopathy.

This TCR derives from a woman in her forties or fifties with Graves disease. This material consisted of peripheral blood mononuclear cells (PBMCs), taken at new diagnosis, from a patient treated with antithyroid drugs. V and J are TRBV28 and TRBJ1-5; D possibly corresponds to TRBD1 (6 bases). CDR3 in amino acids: CASKFGTTQSAQHF. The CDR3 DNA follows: TGTGCCAGCAAATTCGGGACAACTCAATCAGCCCAGCATTTT. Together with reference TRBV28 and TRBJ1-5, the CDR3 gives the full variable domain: DVKVTQSSRYLVKRTGEKVFLECVQDMDHENMFWYRQDPGLGLRLIYFSYDVKMKEKGDIPEGYSVSREKKERFSLILESASTNQTSMYLCASKFGTTQSAQHFGDGTRLSIL.